This passage covers 15 T cell receptor beta chains from one sample sequenced in a study of cytomegalovirus exposure and HLA in healthy donors. The study ran its PCR with 60 Vbeta and 13 Jbeta primers. Sequencing was performed with immunoSEQ multiplex PCR; in TCRdb, only in-frame clones are kept and a portion is missing. The sample lists about 120,000 clones; approximately 80% were seen once. Material: PBMCs. Source of these receptors: a human donor in good health.

The rearrangement links TRBV7-9 to TRBJ2-3; 11 positions agree with TRBD1. Germline V lookup: CDR1 SEHNR, CDR2 FQNEAQ (reference sequence). V lost 11 bases and J lost 1; bases outside the gene matches: 2. The length of the CDR3 is 13 residues. The CDR3 nucleotides are TGTGCCGGGGGACAGGGGGGCACAGATACGCAGTATTTT. Protein sequence: CAGGQGGTDTQYF.

The chain uses TRBV6-1 and TRBJ2-1, with TRBD2 matching over 9 bases. The CDR3 sequence is 17 residues long. Germline CDR1 MNHNS, CDR2 SASEGT. After removal of 4 bases from V and 3 bases from J, the junction contained 10 bases not matched to a gene. Here the CDR3 DNA reads TGTGCCAGCAGTGGAGGAGCGGGAGGCCGCAGCTACAATGAGCAGTTCTTC. It encodes CASSGGAGGRSYNEQFF.

The chain is built from TRBV11-2 and TRBJ2-1, with TRBD2 as a possible D gene (5 bases). The CDR3 loop spans 13 amino acids. The germline CDR1 and CDR2 sequences are SGHAT and FQNNGV. With 0 bases removed from V and 16 bases from J, the gap between germline ends came to 16 bases. CDR3 sequence (DNA): TGTGCCAGCAGCTTAGATGCATACACTAGGTGTTTCTTC. This codes for CASSLDAYTRCFF. Variable domain in full (rest from reference TRBV11-2 and TRBJ2-1): EAGVAQSPRYKIIEKRQSVAFWCNPISGHATLYWYQQILGQGPKLLIQFQNNGVVDDSQLPKDRFSAERLKGVDSTLKIQPAKLEDSAVYLCASSLDAYTRCFFGPGTRLTVL.

This clone was counted only a few times. This chain uses TRBV7-8 with TRBJ2-6; a weak D match, TRBD1 (5 bases). CDR1 and CDR2 (germline): SGHVS, FQNEAQ. Trimming shortened V by 11 bases and J by 0 bases, and 11 bases separated the two germline ends. The CDR3 loop spans 14 amino acids. The CDR3 nucleotides are TGTGCCCTTTCTCAGGGCTCTGGGGCCAACGTCCTGACTTTC. It yields the protein CALSQGSGANVLTF.

This sequence joins TRBV19 and TRBJ1-1; 9 bases align to TRBD1. Germline V gene sequence: CDR1 LNHDA, CDR2 SQIVND (reference sequence). The CDR3 spans 16 residues. J lost 5 bases, V lost 2 bases, and 9 bases had no gene match. CDR3 amino acids: CASSIKSRTGVTEAFF. The CDR3 DNA follows: TGTGCCAGTAGTATAAAGTCTAGGACAGGGGTGACTGAAGCTTTCTTT.

V usage is TRBV10-3 and J usage is TRBJ2-3, with TRBD2 identical over 10 bases. The CDR3 spans 15 residues. Trimming at V came to 2 bases and at J to 3 bases, leaving 2 bases not matched to a gene. Germline assignment: CDR1 ENHRY and CDR2 SYGVKD. The CDR3 DNA is TGTGCCATCAGTGAGGGACTAGCGGCGACAGATACGCAGTATTTT. Amino acids: CAISEGLAATDTQYF.

The chain has TRBV12-5 and TRBJ2-1; TRBD2 matches at 10 bases. Unmatched junction bases numbered 9, after V lost 7 bases and J lost 6 bases. CDR1 is LGHNT and CDR2 is FRNRAP in the germline V gene. CDR3 size: 15 residues. CDR3 in amino acids: CASVPRLAGSNEQFF. The CDR3 DNA sequence: TGTGCTAGTGTCCCAAGACTAGCGGGTAGCAATGAGCAGTTCTTC.

The chain couples TRBV27 to TRBJ1-1, with TRBD1 as a possible D gene (6 bases). Germline V gene sequence: CDR1 MNHEY, CDR2 SMNVEV (reference sequence). With 5 bases removed from V and 8 bases from J, the gap between germline ends came to 30 bases. The CDR3 extends over 18 amino acids. CDR3 amino acids: CASSNRPILEGVILEAFF. The CDR3 DNA follows: TGTGCCAGCAGTAACAGACCAATCCTAGAGGGGGTTATCCTCGAAGCTTTCTTT.

This sequence joins TRBV2 and TRBJ1-2; no reliable D call. The germline gives CDR1 SNHLY, CDR2 FYNNEI. This CDR3 region has 12 residues. The V gene lost 6 bases and the J gene lost 8 bases, with 13 bases spanning the gap. The CDR3 is CASRESPYGYTF. The DNA for the CDR3 is TGTGCCAGCAGAGAGAGCCCGTACGGCTACACCTTC.

The rearrangement links TRBV2 to TRBJ2-1; D ambiguous. Germline assignment: CDR1 SNHLY and CDR2 FYNNEI. The V end was cut by 5 bases, the J end by 7 bases, with 6 bases between. The CDR3 runs to 11 residues. The CDR3 nucleotides are TGTGCCAGCAGTTCCCGGAATGAGCAGTTCTTC. It encodes CASSSRNEQFF. Complete variable domain (other parts from reference TRBV2 and TRBJ2-1): EPEVTQTPSHQVTQMGQEVILRCVPISNHLYFYWYRQILGQKVEFLVSFYNNEISEKSEIFDDQFSVERPDGSNFTLKIRSTKLEDSAMYFCASSSRNEQFFGPGTRLTVL.

The rearrangement links TRBV4-2 to TRBJ2-7, with D maybe TRBD2 (5 bases). The CDR3 spans 16 residues. CDR1 is LGHNA, CDR2 YNFKEQ, per germline. Between the trimmed V and J ends, which lost 0 bases and 5 bases, there was a span of 17 bases. CDR3 sequence reads: CASSQEVGLGGNEQYF. Here the CDR3 DNA reads TGTGCCAGCAGCCAAGAGGTAGGGCTAGGAGGTAACGAGCAGTACTTC.

This clone was recorded a few times. V usage is TRBV2 and J usage is TRBJ1-1; D is uncertain. Germline V gives CDR1 SNHLY, CDR2 FYNNEI. The CDR3 loop spans 14 amino acids. V lost 7 bases and J 0 bases, leaving 12 bases between the germline ends. CDR3 nucleotide sequence: TGTGCCAGCACTGCGGGAGGGTTGAACACTGAAGCTTTCTTT. Translation: CASTAGGLNTEAFF. Combining the CDR3 with reference TRBV2 and TRBJ1-1 gives the whole variable domain EPEVTQTPSHQVTQMGQEVILRCVPISNHLYFYWYRQILGQKVEFLVSFYNNEISEKSEIFDDQFSVERPDGSNFTLKIRSTKLEDSAMYFCASTAGGLNTEAFFGQGTRLTVV.

Of note for this clone: Other DNA sequences of this sample code for an identical CDR3. The chain uses TRBV29-1 and TRBJ2-2, with a possible D match to TRBD1 (6 bases). V dropped 1 base and J dropped 1 base, with 13 bases sitting between them. The CDR3 has 16 residues. The germline V gene has CDR1 SQVTM and CDR2 ANQGSEA. The CDR3: CSVEGGVTGNTGELFF. The CDR3, as DNA: TGCAGCGTTGAAGGCGGCGTGACAGGGAACACCGGGGAGCTGTTTTTT.

The chain uses TRBV5-1 and TRBJ2-3; a weak D match, TRBD2 (7 bases). The CDR3 has 15 amino acids. The germline CDR1 and CDR2 sequences are SGHRS and YFSETQ. The V gene lost 2 bases and the J gene lost 1 base, with 11 bases spanning the gap. CDR3 coding DNA: TGCGCCAGCAGCTTCGGGGGGCAGGGCACAGATACGCAGTATTTT. Translation gives CASSFGGQGTDTQYF.

The rearrangement joins TRBV28 to TRBJ2-1, with TRBD2 matching 10 bases. After removal of 4 bases from V and 2 bases from J, the junction contained 5 bases not matched to a gene. This CDR3 comprises 16 residues. The germline gives CDR1 MDHEN, CDR2 SYDVKM. The CDR3 sequence: CASSSRAGGPYNEQFF. The CDR3 bases are TGTGCCAGCAGTTCAAGAGCGGGAGGGCCCTACAATGAGCAGTTCTTC.